This record concerns one TCR beta chain sequence. Its antigen is as yet unknown. At one end the junction does not follow the germline gene, possibly because of a read error. The CDR3 has 14 residues. These data belong to a study of blood T cells in healthy people across ages. Study details: Researchers report that template switching captured about one barcoded beta molecule per two T cells.

Findings and caveats of the study: Both naive CD4+ cell counts and diversity were greater in long-lived donors than in aged donors. Donor CMV status, an unknown factor, possibly confounded changes in expanded clonotypes.

PCR was performed a second time for about 6 to 12 cycles using a sample-barcoded 5' primer and a J-beta primer mix. TCRdb re-called the 5' RACE reads through MiXCR, storing one row per CDR3 protein. Among around 970,000 distinct CDR3 sequences listed, roughly 51% were seen once. The clonotype was recovered from a woman in her sixties in good health. The V and J genes are TRBV12-3 or TRBV12-4 and TRBJ1-2; TRBD1 matches at 9 bases. Specimen: blood. CDR3 DNA: TGTGCCAGCGGTTTGCGGACAGGGGTCGATGGCTACACCTTC. Its translation: CASGLRTGVDGYTF.